This T cell receptor beta chain is drawn from a study of lymphopenia after photon versus proton radiotherapy. Study results and caveats: After lymphocyte nadir, photon-treated repertoires showed oligoclonal expansion, especially CD8+ Temra. Authors raise, but do not show, better survival with proton therapy. Photon-treated patients lost naive T cells and TCR diversity; proton-treated stayed stable.

V was pared by 6 bases and J by 4 bases, with 6 bases of the junction left unmatched. The CDR3 totals 14 residues. The germline V gene has CDR1 MGHDK and CDR2 SYGVNS. Note on this clone: The antigen is not known.

Profiled with immunoSEQ multiplex PCR; TCRdb holds only in-frame clones, not every one. Here the sample spans over 50,000 clones, roughly 86% being singletons. The sequences come from peripheral blood, collected from a patient treated with photon-based radiotherapy. This receptor was obtained from a man aged 35 to 55 with gastric cancer. The chain joins TRBV25-1 to TRBJ1-1; 9 nucleotides agree with TRBD1. CDR3 sequence (DNA): TGTGCCAGCAGCCGGACAGGGGCGGGCACTGAAGCTTTCTTT. Translating gives CASSRTGAGTEAFF.